Below, 5 T cell receptor beta chains from the same sample are listed, as sequenced in a study of spatial heterogeneity in lung cancer. Noted time point: sample taken at primary tumor resection. TCRdb re-called the 5' RACE reads with MiXCR, one entry per CDR3 protein. Among more than 60,000 distinct CDR3 sequences listed, approximately 8.1% were seen once. Sequencing used PBMCs, obtained at surgery. Every receptor here comes from a male donor with early-stage non-small cell lung cancer.

This clonotype has ten or more counts. This sequence joins TRBV6-5 and TRBJ2-7, with 8 bases matching TRBD2. Looked up from germline, CDR1 is MNHEY and CDR2 is SVGAGI. V lost 6 bases, J lost 4 bases, and 8 bases stayed unmatched. CDR3 size: 14 residues. CDR3 residues: CASSLRGGQYEQYF. The CDR3 bases are TGTGCCAGCAGCCTCCGGGGGGGACAATACGAGCAGTACTTC.

The rearrangement uses TRBV24-1 and TRBJ2-7; D not resolved. CDR1 and CDR2 (germline): KGHDR, SFDVKD. The CDR3 extends over 13 amino acids. Trimming shortened V by 0 bases and J by 3 bases, and 5 bases separated the two germline ends. The DNA for the CDR3 is TGTGCCACCAGTGATTTGAACAGCTACGAGCAGTACTTC. Its protein is CATSDLNSYEQYF.

Ten or more counts support this clonotype. The chain links TRBV12-3 or TRBV12-4 to TRBJ1-1, with a possible D match to TRBD1 (6 bases). The V end was cut by 1 base, the J end by 4 bases, with 10 bases between. The CDR3 is made up of 14 amino acids. CDR3 sequence: CASSLVGGPTEAFF. CDR3 in DNA: TGTGCCAGCAGTTTAGTGGGGGGGCCCACTGAAGCTTTCTTT.

A few counts support this clonotype. The chain carries TRBV12-3 or TRBV12-4 and TRBJ2-3; D is unclear. The CDR3 runs 12 residues. V lost 2 bases and J lost 7, with 7 bases in between. The CDR3 loop is CASSLIGNTQYF. CDR3 in DNA: TGTGCCAGCAGTTTAATAGGCAATACGCAGTATTTT.

In its sample, this clonotype was seen a few times. J is TRBJ2-7 and V is TRBV13; 11 nucleotides agree with TRBD2. CDR3 length equals 16 residues. Per the germline V gene, CDR1 is PRHDT and CDR2 is FYEKMQ (reference sequence). Germline trimming cut 5 bases from V and 4 bases from J; bases unmatched to any gene: 10. DNA for the CDR3: TGTGCCAGCAGCGCCCTAGCGGGAGGCCCCCCTTACGAGCAGTACTTC. Protein sequence: CASSALAGGPPYEQYF. Based on the CDR3 plus reference TRBV13 and TRBJ2-7, the full variable domain is AAGVIQSPRHLIKEKRETATLKCYPIPRHDTVYWYQQGPGQDPQFLISFYEKMQSDKGSIPDRFSAQQFSDYHSELNMSSLELGDSALYFCASSALAGGPPYEQYFGPGTRLTVT.